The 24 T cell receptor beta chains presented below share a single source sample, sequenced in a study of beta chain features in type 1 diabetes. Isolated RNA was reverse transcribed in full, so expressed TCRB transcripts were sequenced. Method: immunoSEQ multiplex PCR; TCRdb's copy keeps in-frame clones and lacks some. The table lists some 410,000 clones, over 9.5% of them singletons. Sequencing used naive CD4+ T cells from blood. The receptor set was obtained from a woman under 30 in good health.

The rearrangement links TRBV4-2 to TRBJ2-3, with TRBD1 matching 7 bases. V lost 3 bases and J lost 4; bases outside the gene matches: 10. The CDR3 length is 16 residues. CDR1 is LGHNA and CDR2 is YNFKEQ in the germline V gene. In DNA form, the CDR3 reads TGTGCCAGCAGCCATCCCAGAGGGGGCGATCCAGATACGCAGTATTTT. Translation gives CASSHPRGGDPDTQYF.

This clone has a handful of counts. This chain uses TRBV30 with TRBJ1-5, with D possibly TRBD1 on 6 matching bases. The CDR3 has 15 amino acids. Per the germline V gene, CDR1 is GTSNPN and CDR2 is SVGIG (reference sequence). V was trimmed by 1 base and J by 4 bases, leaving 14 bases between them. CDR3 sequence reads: CAWSGPGQRNQPQHF. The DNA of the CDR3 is TGTGCCTGGAGTGGACCGGGACAAAGAAATCAGCCCCAGCATTTT.

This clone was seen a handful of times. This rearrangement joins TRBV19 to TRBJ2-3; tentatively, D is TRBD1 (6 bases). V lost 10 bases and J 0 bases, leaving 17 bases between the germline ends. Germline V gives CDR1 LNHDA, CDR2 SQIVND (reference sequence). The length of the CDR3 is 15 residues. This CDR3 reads CATSNRATSTDTQYF. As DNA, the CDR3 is TGTGCCACCAGTAACAGGGCAACTAGCACAGATACGCAGTATTTT. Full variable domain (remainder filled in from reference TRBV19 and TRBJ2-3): DGGITQSPKYLFRKEGQNVTLSCEQNLNHDAMYWYRQDPGQGLRLIYYSQIVNDFQKGDIAEGYSVSREKKESFPLTVTSAQKNPTAFYLCATSNRATSTDTQYFGPGTRLTVL.

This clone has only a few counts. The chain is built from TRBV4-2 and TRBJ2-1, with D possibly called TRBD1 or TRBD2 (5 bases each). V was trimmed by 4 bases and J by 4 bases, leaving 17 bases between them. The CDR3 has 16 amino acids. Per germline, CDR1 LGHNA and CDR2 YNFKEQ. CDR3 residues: CASSRMGEWTYNEQFF. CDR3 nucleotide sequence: TGTGCCAGCAGCCGTATGGGGGAGTGGACGTACAATGAGCAGTTCTTC.

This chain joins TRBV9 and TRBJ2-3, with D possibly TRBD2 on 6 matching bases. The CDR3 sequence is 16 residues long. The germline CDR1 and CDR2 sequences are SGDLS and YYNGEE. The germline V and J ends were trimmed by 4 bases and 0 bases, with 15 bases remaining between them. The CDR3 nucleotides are TGTGCCAGCAGCCTCAAAGCGGGTGCTAGCACAGATACGCAGTATTTT. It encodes CASSLKAGASTDTQYF.

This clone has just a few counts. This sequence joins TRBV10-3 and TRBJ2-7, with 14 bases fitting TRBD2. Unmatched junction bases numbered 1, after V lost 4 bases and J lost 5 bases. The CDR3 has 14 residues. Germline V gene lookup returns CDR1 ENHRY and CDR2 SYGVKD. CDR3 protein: CAISGGLAGDEQYF. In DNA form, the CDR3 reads TGTGCCATCAGTGGGGGACTAGCGGGAGACGAGCAGTACTTC.

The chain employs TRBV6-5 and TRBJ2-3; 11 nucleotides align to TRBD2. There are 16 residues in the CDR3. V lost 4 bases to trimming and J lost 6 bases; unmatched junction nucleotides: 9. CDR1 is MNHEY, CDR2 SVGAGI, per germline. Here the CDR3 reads CASSSYGLAGGDTQYF. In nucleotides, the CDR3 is TGTGCCAGCAGTTCGTACGGTCTAGCGGGAGGTGATACGCAGTATTTT.

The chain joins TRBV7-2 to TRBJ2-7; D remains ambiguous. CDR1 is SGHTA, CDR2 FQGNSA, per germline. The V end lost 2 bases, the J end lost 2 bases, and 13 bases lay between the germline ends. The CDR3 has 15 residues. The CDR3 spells CASSLHPPNAYEQYF. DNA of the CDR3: TGTGCCAGCAGCTTACACCCGCCTAACGCCTACGAGCAGTACTTC.

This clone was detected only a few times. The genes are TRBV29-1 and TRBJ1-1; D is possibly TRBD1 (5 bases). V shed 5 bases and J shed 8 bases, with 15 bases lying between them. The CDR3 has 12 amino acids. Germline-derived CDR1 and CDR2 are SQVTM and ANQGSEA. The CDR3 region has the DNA TGCAGCGTTCCTCCAGGGAATGCCGAAGCTTTCTTT. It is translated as CSVPPGNAEAFF.

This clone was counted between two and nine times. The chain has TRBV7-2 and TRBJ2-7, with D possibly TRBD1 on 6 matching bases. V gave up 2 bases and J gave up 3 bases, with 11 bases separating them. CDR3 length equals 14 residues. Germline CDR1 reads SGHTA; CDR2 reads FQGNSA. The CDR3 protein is CASSLPLDSYEQYF. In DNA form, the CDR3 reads TGTGCCAGCAGCTTACCACTGGACAGCTACGAGCAGTACTTC.

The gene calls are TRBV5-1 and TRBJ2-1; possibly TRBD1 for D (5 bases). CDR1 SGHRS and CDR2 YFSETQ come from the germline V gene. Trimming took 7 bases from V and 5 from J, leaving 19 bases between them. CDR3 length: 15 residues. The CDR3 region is CASSDSGRRDNEQFF. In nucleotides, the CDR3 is TGCGCCAGCTCAGATTCAGGGCGGAGAGACAATGAGCAGTTCTTC. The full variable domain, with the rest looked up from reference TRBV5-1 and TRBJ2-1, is KAGVTQTPRYLIKTRGQQVTLSCSPISGHRSVSWYQQTPGQGLQFLFEYFSETQRNKGNFPGRFSGRQFSNSRSEMNVSTLELGDSALYLCASSDSGRRDNEQFFGPGTRLTVL.

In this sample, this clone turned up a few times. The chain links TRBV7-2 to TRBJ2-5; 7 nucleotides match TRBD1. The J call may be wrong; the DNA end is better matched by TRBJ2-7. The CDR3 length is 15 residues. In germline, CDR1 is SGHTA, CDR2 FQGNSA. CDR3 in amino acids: CASRPTGAARNEQYF. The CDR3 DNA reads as TGTGCCAGCAGACCCACAGGGGCCGCAAGGAACGAGCAGTACTTC.

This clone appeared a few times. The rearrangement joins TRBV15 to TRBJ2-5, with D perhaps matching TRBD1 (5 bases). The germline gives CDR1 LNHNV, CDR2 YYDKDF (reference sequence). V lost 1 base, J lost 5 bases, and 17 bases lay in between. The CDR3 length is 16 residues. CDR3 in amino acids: CATSRGRVGERETQYF. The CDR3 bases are TGTGCCACCAGCAGAGGCAGGGTTGGGGAAAGGGAGACCCAGTACTTC.

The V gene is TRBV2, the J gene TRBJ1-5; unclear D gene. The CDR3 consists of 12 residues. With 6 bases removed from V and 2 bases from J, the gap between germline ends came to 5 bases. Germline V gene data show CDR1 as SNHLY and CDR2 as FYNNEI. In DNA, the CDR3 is TGTGCCAGCAGCCGGGGCAATCAGCCCCAGCATTTT. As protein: CASSRGNQPQHF.

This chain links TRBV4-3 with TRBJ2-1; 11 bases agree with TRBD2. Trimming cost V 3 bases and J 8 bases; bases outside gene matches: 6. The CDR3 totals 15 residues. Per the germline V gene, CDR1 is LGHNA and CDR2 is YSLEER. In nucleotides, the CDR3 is TGCGCCAGCAGCCATGGGACTAGCGGTCAGGATGAGCAGTTCTTC. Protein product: CASSHGTSGQDEQFF.

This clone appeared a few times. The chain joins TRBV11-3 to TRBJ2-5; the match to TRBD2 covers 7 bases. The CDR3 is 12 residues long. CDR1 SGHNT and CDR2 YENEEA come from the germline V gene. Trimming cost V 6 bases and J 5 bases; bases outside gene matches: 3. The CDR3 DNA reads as TGTGCCAGCAGAGCGGGGTACGAGACCCAGTACTTC. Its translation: CASRAGYETQYF. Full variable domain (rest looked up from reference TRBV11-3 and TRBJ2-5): EAGVVQSPRYKIIEKKQPVAFWCNPISGHNTLYWYLQNLGQGPELLIRYENEEAVDDSQLPKDRFSAERLKGVDSTLKIQPAELGDSAVYLCASRAGYETQYFGPGTRLLVL.

CDR3: CASSRTSYEQYV. CDR3 bases: TGCGCCAGCAGCCGGACGAGCTACGAGCAGTACGTC. V and J are TRBV23-1 and TRBJ2-7, with no clear D. TRBV23-1 is an ORF, with its function uncertain. V gave up 6 bases and J gave up 3 bases, with 9 bases separating them. The CDR3 is 12 residues long.

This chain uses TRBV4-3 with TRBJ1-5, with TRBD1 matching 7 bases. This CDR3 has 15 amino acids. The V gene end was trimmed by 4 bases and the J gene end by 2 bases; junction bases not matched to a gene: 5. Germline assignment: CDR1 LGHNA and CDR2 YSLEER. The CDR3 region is CASSPQTGGNQPQHF. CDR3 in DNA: TGCGCCAGCAGCCCCCAAACAGGGGGCAATCAGCCCCAGCATTTT.

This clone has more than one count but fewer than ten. The CDR3 reads CASSLAQAGNEQFF. Written as DNA, the CDR3 is TGCGCCAGCAGCTTGGCCCAAGCGGGCAATGAGCAGTTCTTC. This chain links TRBV5-1 with TRBJ2-1, with a tentative D call TRBD2 (6 bases). Trimming took 0 bases from V and 6 from J, leaving 10 bases between them. The length of the CDR3 is 14 residues. Germline values: CDR1 SGHRS, CDR2 YFSETQ.

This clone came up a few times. The CDR3 coding sequence is TGCAGCGCCGCAGAGAGTGAACAGGGGCTCTACGAGCAGTACTTC. It codes for CSAAESEQGLYEQYF. The chain uses TRBV29-1 and TRBJ2-7; 7 bases line up with TRBD1. CDR1 SQVTM and CDR2 ANQGSEA come from the germline V gene. This CDR3 contains 15 residues. Germline trimming cut 7 bases from V and 3 bases from J; bases unmatched to any gene: 15.

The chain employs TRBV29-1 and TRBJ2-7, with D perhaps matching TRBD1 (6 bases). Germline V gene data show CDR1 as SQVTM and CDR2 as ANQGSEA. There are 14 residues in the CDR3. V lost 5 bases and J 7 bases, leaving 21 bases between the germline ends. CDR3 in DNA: TGCAGCGTTTGGGCGACAGGCTCCTCAGAGGAGCAGTACTTC. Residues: CSVWATGSSEEQYF.

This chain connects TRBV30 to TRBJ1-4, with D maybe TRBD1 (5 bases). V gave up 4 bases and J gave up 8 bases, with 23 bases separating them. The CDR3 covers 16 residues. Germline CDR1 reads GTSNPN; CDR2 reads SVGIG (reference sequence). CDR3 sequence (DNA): TGTGCCTGGACCGCCATCCGGGGGACCGGTGGGGAAAAACTGTTTTTT. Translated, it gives CAWTAIRGTGGEKLFF. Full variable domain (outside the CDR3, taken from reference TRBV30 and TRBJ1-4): SQTIHQWPATLVQPVGSPLSLECTVEGTSNPNLYWYRQAAGRGLQLLFYSVGIGQISSEVPQNLSASRPQDRQFILSSKKLLLSDSGFYLCAWTAIRGTGGEKLFFGSGTQLSVL.

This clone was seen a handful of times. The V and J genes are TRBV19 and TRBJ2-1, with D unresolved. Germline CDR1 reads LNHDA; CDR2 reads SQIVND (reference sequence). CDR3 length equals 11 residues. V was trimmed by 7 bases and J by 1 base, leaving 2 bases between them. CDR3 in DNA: TGTGCCAGTATTTCCTACAATGAGCAGTTCTTC. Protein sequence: CASISYNEQFF.

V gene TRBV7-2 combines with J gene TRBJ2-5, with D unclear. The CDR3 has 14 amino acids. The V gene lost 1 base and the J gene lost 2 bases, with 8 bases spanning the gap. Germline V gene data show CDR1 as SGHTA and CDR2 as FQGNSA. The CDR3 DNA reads TGTGCCAGCAGCTTAGGTTTGCGGCAAGAGACCCAGTACTTC. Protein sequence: CASSLGLRQETQYF.